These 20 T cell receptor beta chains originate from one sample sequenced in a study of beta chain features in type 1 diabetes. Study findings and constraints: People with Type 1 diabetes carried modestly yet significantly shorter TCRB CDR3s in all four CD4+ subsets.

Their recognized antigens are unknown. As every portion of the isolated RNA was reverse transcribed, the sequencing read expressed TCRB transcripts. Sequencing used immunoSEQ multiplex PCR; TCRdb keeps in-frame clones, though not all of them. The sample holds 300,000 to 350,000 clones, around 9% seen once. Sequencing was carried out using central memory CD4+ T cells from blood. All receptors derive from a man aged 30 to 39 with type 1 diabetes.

This CDR3 reads CASSLASGLGYEQYF. The DNA for the CDR3 is TGTGCCAGCAGCTTAGCCTCAGGGTTGGGTTACGAGCAGTACTTC. The V gene is TRBV7-2, the J gene TRBJ2-7, with D possibly TRBD1 on 5 matching bases. Germline V gene sequence: CDR1 SGHTA, CDR2 FQGNSA. This CDR3 has 15 amino acids. The V end lost 0 bases, the J end lost 4 bases, and 13 bases lay between the germline ends.

CDR3 bases: TGTGCCAGCAGCTTAAGGACAGGGCCAGATACGCAGTATTTT. It encodes CASSLRTGPDTQYF. The rearrangement joins TRBV7-2 to TRBJ2-3, with 8 bases lining up with TRBD1. V gave up 2 bases and J gave up 4 bases; unmatched junction bases: 2. Germline lookup yields CDR1 SGHTA and CDR2 FQGNSA. This CDR3 is built from 14 residues.

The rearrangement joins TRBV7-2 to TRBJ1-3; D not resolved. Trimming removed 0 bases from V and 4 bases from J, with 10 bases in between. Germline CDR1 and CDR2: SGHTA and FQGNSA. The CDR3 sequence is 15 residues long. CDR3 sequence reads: CASSLASRSGNTIYF. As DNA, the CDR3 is TGTGCCAGCAGCTTAGCCAGTCGTTCGGGAAACACCATATATTTT.

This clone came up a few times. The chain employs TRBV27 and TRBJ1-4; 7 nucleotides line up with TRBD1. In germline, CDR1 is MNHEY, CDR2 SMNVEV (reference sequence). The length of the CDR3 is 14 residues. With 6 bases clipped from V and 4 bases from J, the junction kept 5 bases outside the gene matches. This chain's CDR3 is CASRETGDNEKLFF. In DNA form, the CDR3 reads TGTGCCAGCAGGGAAACAGGGGATAATGAAAAACTGTTTTTT.

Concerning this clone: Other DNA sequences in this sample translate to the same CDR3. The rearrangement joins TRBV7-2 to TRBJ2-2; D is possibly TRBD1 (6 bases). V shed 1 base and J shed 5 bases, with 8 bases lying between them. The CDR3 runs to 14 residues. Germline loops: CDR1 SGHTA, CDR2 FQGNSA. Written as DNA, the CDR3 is TGTGCCAGCAGCTTAGGCCAGGGGACCGGGGAGCTGTTTTTT. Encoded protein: CASSLGQGTGELFF.

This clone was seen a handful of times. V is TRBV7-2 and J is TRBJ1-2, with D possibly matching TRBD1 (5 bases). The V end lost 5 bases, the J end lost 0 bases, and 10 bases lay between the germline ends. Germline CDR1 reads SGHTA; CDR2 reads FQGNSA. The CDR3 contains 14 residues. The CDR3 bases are TGTGCCAGCAGCAGACAGTTCTCTAACTATGGCTACACCTTC. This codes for CASSRQFSNYGYTF.

The CDR3 protein is CAIRTGLNSPLHF. In DNA form, the CDR3 reads TGTGCCATCAGGACAGGGTTGAATTCACCCCTCCACTTT. The V gene is TRBV10-3, the J gene TRBJ1-6; 7 positions match TRBD1. This CDR3 is 13 amino acids long. The V gene end was trimmed by 6 bases and the J gene end by 7 bases; junction bases not matched to a gene: 3. Looked up from germline, CDR1 is ENHRY and CDR2 is SYGVKD.

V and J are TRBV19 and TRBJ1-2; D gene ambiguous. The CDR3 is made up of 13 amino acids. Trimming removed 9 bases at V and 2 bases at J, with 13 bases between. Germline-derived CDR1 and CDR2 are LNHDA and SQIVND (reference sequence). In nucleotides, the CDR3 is TGTGCCAGCCGACCAACAGAGAACTATGGCTACACCTTC. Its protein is CASRPTENYGYTF.

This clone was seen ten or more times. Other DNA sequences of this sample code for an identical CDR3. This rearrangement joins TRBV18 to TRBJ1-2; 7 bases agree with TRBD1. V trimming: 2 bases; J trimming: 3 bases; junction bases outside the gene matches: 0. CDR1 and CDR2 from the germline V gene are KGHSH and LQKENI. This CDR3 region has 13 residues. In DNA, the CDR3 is TGTGCCAGCTCACCAGACAGGGACTATGGCTACACCTTC. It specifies CASSPDRDYGYTF. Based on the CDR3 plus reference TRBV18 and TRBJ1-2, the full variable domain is NAGVMQNPRHLVRRRGQEARLRCSPMKGHSHVYWYRQLPEEGLKFMVYLQKENIIDESGMPKERFSAEFPKEGPSILRIQQVVRGDSAAYFCASSPDRDYGYTFGSGTRLTVV.

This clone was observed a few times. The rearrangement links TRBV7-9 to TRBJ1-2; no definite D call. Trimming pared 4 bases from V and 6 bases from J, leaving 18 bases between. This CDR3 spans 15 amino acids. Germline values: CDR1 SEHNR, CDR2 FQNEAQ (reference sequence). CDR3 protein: CASSYKGSTADGYTF. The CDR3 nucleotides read TGTGCCAGCAGCTATAAGGGTAGTACTGCGGATGGCTACACCTTC.

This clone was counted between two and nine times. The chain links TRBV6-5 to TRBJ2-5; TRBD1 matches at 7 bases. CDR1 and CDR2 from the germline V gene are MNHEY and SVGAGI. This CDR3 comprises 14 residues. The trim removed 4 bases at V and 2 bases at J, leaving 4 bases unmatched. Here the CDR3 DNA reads TGTGCCAGCAGTTGGGGACAGCTACAAGAGACCCAGTACTTC. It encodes CASSWGQLQETQYF.

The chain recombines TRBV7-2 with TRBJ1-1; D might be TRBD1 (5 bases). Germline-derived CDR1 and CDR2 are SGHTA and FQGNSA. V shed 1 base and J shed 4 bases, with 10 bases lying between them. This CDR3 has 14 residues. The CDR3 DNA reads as TGTGCCAGCAGCTTAGTGGACGGGGGCACTGAAGCTTTCTTT. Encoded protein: CASSLVDGGTEAFF. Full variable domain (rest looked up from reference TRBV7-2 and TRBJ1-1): GAGVSQSPSNKVTEKGKDVELRCDPISGHTALYWYRQSLGQGLEFLIYFQGNSAPDKSGLPSDRFSAERTGGSVSTLTIQRTQQEDSAVYLCASSLVDGGTEAFFGQGTRLTVV.

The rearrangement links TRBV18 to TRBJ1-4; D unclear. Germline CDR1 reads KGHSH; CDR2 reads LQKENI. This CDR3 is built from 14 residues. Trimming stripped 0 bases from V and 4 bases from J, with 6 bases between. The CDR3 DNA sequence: TGTGCCAGCTCACCACCTGGGAATAATGAAAAACTGTTTTTT. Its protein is CASSPPGNNEKLFF. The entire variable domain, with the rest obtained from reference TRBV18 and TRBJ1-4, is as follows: NAGVMQNPRHLVRRRGQEARLRCSPMKGHSHVYWYRQLPEEGLKFMVYLQKENIIDESGMPKERFSAEFPKEGPSILRIQQVVRGDSAAYFCASSPPGNNEKLFFGSGTQLSVL.

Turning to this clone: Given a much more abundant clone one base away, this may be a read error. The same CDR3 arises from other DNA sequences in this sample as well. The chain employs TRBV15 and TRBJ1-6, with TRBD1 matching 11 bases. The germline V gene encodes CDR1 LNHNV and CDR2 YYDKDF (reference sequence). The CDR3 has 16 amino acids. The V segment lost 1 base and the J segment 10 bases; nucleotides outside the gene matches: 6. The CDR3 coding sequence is TGTGCCACCAGCAGAGGCCCGGGACAGGGGGTATCACCCCTCCACTTT. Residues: CATSRGPGQGVSPLHF.

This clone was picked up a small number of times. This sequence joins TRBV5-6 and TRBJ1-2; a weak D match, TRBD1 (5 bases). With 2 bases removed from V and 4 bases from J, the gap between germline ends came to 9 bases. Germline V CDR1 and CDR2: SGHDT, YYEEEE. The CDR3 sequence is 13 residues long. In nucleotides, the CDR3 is TGTGCCAGCAGCTTAAGACAGCCCTATGGCTACACCTTC. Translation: CASSLRQPYGYTF.

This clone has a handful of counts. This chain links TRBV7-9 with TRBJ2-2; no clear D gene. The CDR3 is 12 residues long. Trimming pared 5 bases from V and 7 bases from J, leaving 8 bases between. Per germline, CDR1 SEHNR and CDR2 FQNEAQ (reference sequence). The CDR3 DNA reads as TGTGCCAGCAGCCCGCCCAGCGGGGAGCTGTTTTTT. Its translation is CASSPPSGELFF. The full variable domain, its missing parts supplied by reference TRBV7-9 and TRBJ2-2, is DTGVSQNPRHKITKRGQNVTFRCDPISEHNRLYWYRQTLGQGPEFLTYFQNEAQLEKSRLLSDRFSAERPKGSFSTLEIQRTEQGDSAMYLCASSPPSGELFFGEGSRLTVL.

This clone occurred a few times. CDR3 nucleotide sequence: TGTGCCACCAGCAGAGATAACCTAGCGGGAAATGAGCAGTTCTTC. Protein sequence: CATSRDNLAGNEQFF. V is TRBV15 and J is TRBJ2-1, with 9 bases that match TRBD2. This CDR3 region has 15 residues. Germline trimming cut 0 bases from V and 7 bases from J; bases unmatched to any gene: 4. The germline V gene has CDR1 LNHNV and CDR2 YYDKDF (reference sequence).

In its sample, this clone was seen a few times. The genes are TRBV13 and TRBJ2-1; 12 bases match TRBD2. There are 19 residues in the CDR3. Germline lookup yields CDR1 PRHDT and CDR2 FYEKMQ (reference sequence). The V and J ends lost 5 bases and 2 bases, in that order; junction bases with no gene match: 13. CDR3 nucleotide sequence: TGTGCCAGCAGCCCCTCCCCGCTAGCGGGGGGGTCGGCCTACAATGAGCAGTTCTTC. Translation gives CASSPSPLAGGSAYNEQFF. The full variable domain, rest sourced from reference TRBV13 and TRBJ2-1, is AAGVIQSPRHLIKEKRETATLKCYPIPRHDTVYWYQQGPGQDPQFLISFYEKMQSDKGSIPDRFSAQQFSDYHSELNMSSLELGDSALYFCASSPSPLAGGSAYNEQFFGPGTRLTVL.

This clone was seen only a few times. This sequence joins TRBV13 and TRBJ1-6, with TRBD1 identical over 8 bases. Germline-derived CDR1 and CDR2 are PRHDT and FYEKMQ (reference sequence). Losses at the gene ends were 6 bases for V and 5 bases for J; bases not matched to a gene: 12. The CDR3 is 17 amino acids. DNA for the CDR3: TGTGCCAGCAGTCGTACCGTTTACAGGGGGAATAATTCACCCCTCCACTTT. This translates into CASSRTVYRGNNSPLHF.

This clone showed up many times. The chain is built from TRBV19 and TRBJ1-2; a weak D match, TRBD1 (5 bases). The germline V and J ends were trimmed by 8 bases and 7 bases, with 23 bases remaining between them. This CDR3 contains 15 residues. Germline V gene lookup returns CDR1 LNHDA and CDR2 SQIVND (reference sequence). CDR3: CASWDRDSGGGGYTF. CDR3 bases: TGTGCCAGTTGGGACCGGGACTCTGGCGGTGGTGGCTACACCTTC.